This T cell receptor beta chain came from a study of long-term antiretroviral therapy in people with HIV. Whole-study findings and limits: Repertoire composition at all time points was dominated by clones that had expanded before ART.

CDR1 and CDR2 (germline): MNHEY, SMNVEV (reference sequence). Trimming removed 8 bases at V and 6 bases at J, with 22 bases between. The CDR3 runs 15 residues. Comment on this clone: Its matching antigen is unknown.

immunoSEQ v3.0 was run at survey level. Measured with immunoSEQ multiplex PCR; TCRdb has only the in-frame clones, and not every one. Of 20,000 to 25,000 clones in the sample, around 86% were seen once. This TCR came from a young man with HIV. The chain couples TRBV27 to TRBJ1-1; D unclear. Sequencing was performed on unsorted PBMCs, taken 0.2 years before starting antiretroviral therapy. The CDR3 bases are TGTGCCAGCCTTACCCGGACGGAGGGAGTAGCTGAAGCTTTCTTT. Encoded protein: CASLTRTEGVAEAFF.